The present T cell receptor (beta chain) was sequenced within a study of OX40 agonist ivuxolimab in advanced cancers. Study context: Two patients with cutaneous melanoma and one with hepatocellular carcinoma, three in total, showed partial responses.

There are 17 residues in the CDR3. Trimming cost V 5 bases and J 4 bases; bases outside gene matches: 16. CDR1 and CDR2 (germline): LNHDA, SQIVND (reference sequence). This clone was counted only a few times. Method: immunoSEQ multiplex PCR; TCRdb's copy keeps in-frame clones and lacks some. The table records roughly 34,000 clones, more than 75% of them present only once. The chain links TRBV19 to TRBJ1-2, with 7 bases that match TRBD1. The input for sequencing was CD4+ or CD8+ T cells sorted from blood, taken in a trial of the OX40 agonist ivuxolimab. This clonotype originated in an adult with an advanced solid tumor such as melanoma, head and neck, liver or kidney cancer. The CDR3 spells CASSLMTGPAPRYGYTF. The CDR3 coding sequence is TGTGCCAGTAGTTTAATGACAGGGCCCGCCCCGCGCTATGGCTACACCTTC.